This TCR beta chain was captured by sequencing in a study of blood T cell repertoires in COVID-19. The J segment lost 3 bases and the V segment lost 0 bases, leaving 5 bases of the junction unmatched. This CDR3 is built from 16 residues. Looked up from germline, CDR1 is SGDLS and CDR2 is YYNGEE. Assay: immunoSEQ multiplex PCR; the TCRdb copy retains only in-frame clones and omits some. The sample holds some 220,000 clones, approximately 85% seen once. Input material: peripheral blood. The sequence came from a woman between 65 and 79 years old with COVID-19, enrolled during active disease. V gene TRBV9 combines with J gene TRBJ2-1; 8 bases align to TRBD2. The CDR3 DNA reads TGTGCCAGCAGCGTAGCTGGAAGCGGGGGCTACAATGAGCAGTTCTTC. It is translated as CASSVAGSGGYNEQFF.